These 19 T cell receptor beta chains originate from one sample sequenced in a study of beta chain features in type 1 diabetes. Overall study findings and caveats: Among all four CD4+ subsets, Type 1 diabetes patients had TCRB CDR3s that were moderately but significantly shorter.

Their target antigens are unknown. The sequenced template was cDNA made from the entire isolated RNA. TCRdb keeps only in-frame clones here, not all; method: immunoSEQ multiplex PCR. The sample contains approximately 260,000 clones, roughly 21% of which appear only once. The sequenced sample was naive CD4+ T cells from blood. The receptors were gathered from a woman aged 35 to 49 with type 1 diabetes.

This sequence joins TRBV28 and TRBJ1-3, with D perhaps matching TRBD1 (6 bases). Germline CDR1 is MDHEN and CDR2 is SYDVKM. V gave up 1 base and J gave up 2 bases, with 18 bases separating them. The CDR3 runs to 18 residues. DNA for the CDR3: TGTGCCAGCAGTTTATTCTTTGGCGGGGGGGCAGCTGGAAACACCATATATTTT. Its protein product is CASSLFFGGGAAGNTIYF.

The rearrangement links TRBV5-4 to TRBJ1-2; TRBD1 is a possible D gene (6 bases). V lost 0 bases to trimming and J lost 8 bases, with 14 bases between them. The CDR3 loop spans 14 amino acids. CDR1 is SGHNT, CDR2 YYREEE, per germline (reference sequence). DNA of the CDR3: TGTGCCAGCAGCTTGGAGTCAGCAGGGGTCGGCTACACCTTC. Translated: CASSLESAGVGYTF.

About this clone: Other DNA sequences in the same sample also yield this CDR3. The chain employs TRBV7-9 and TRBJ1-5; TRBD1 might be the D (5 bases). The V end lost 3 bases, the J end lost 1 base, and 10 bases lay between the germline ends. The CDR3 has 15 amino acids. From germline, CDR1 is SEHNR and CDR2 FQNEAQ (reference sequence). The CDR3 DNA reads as TGTGCCAGCAGCTTGCAGGGCGGCAGCAATCAGCCCCAGCATTTT. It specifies CASSLQGGSNQPQHF. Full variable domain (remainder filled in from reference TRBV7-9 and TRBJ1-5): DTGVSQNPRHKITKRGQNVTFRCDPISEHNRLYWYRQTLGQGPEFLTYFQNEAQLEKSRLLSDRFSAERPKGSFSTLEIQRTEQGDSAMYLCASSLQGGSNQPQHFGDGTRLSIL.

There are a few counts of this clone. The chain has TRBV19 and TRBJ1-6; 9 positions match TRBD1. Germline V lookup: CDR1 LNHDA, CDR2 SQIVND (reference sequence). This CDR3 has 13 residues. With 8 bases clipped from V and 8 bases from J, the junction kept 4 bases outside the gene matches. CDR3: CASGDRVDSPLHF. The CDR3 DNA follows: TGTGCCAGTGGGGACAGGGTTGATTCACCCCTCCACTTT.

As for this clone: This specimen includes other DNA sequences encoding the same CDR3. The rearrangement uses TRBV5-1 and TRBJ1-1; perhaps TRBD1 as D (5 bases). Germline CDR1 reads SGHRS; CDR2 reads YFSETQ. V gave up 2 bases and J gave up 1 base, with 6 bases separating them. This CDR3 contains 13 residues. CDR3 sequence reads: CASSFGQNTEAFF. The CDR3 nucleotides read TGCGCCAGCAGCTTCGGACAGAACACTGAAGCTTTCTTT.

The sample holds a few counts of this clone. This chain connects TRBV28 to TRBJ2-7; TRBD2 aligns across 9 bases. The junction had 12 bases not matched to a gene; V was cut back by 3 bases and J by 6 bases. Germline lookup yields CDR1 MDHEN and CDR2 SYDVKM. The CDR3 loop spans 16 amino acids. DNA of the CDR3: TGTGCCAGCAGTTTTCACCAGACAGGCGGGAGGGGCGAGCAGTACTTC. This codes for CASSFHQTGGRGEQYF.

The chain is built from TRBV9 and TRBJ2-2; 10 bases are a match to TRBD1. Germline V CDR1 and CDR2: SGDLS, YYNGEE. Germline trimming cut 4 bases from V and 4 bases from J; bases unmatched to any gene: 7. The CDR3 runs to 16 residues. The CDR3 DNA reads TGTGCCAGCAGCCCGGTCGGGACAGGGGTCACCGGGGAGCTGTTTTTT. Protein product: CASSPVGTGVTGELFF.

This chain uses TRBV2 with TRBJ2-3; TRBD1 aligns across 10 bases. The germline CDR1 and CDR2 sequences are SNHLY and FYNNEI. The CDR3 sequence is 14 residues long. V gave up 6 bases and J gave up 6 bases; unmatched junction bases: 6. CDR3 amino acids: CASRPGTGADTQYF. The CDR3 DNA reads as TGTGCCAGCAGGCCCGGGACAGGGGCCGATACGCAGTATTTT.

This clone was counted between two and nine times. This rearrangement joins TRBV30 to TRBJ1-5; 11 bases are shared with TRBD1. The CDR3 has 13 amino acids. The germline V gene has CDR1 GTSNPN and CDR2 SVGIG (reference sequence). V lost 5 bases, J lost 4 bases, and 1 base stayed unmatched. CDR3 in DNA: TGTGCCTGGGGGACAGGGGGAAATCAGCCCCAGCATTTT. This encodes CAWGTGGNQPQHF.

CDR3 in DNA: TGTGCCAGCAGTTTACCTCAGGGATCCGGTCAGCCCCAGCATTTT. Its protein product is CASSLPQGSGQPQHF. This chain links TRBV28 with TRBJ1-5; D might be TRBD1 (5 bases). Germline lookup yields CDR1 MDHEN and CDR2 SYDVKM. The CDR3 has 15 residues. V shed 2 bases and J shed 6 bases, with 14 bases lying between them.

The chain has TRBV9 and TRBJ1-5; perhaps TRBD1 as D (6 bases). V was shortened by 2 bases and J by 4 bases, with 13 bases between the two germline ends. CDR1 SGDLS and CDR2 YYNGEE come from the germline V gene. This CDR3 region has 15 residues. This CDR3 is CASSVEDSPNQPQHF. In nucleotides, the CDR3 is TGTGCCAGCAGCGTGGAGGACAGCCCGAATCAGCCCCAGCATTTT.

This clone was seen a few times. The CDR3 here is CAISYDRGSDEQYF. DNA of the CDR3: TGTGCCATCAGCTATGACAGGGGGTCGGACGAGCAGTACTTC. The V and J genes are TRBV10-3 and TRBJ2-7; 9 nucleotides match TRBD1. V gave up 6 bases and J gave up 5 bases; unmatched junction bases: 8. This CDR3 has 14 residues. The germline V gene encodes CDR1 ENHRY and CDR2 SYGVKD.

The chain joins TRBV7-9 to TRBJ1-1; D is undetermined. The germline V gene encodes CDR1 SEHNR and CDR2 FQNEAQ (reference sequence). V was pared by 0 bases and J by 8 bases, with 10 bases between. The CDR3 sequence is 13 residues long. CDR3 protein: CASSLATGGEAFF. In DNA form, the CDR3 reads TGTGCCAGCAGCTTAGCGACGGGTGGCGAAGCTTTCTTT.

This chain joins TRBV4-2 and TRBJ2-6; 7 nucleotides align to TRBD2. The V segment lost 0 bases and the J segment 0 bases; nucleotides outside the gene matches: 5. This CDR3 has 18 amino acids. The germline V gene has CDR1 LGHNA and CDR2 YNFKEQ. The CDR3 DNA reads TGTGCCAGCAGCCAAGATTGGGACTACACCTCTGGGGCCAACGTCCTGACTTTC. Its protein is CASSQDWDYTSGANVLTF.

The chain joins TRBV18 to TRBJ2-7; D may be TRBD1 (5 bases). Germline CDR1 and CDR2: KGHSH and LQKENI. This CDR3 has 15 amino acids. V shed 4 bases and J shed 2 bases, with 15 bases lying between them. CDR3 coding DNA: TGTGCCAGCTCACTCGACAGTGGGGCCACCTACGAGCAGTACTTC. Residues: CASSLDSGATYEQYF.

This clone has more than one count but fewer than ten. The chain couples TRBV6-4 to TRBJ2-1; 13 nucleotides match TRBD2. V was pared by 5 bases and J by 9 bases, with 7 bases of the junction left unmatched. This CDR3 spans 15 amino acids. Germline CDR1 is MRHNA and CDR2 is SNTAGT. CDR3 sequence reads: CASSPGLAGVSEQFF. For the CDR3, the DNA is TGTGCCAGCAGTCCTGGACTAGCGGGAGTTAGTGAGCAGTTCTTC.

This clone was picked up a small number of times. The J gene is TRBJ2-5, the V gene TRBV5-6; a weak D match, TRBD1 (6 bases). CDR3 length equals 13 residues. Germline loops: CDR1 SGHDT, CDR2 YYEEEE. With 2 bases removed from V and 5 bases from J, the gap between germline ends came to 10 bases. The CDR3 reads CASSLGRGETQYF. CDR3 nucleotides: TGTGCCAGCAGCTTAGGCAGGGGTGAGACCCAGTACTTC.

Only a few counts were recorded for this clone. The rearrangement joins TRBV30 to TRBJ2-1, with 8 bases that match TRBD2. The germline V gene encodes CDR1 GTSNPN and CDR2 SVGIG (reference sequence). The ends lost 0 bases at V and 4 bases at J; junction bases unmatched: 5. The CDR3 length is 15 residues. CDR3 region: CAWSVMRGAYNEQFF. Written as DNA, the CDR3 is TGTGCCTGGAGTGTAATGCGGGGGGCTTACAATGAGCAGTTCTTC.

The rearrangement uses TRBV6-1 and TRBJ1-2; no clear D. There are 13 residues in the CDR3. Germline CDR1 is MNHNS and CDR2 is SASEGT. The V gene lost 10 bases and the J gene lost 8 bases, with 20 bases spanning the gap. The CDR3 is CATSGPAPGGYTF. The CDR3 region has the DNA TGTGCCACCTCTGGCCCGGCTCCGGGGGGCTACACCTTC.